The 24 T cell receptor beta chains presented below share a single source sample, sequenced in a study of glioma-infiltrating T cells after dendritic cell vaccination. Sequencing used immunoSEQ multiplex PCR; TCRdb keeps in-frame clones, though not all of them. The sample has roughly 96,000 clones; roughly three quarters are singletons. Source: blood, taken before dendritic cell vaccination. These TCRs come from a human donor with glioblastoma.

J is TRBJ2-1 and V is TRBV11-2, with D perhaps matching TRBD2 (5 bases). This CDR3 comprises 16 residues. V dropped 0 bases and J dropped 4 bases, with 13 bases sitting between them. Per germline, CDR1 SGHAT and CDR2 FQNNGV. CDR3 sequence: CASSLDGGYWYNEQFF. The CDR3 region has the DNA TGTGCCAGCAGCTTAGACGGCGGGTATTGGTACAATGAGCAGTTCTTC. Using reference TRBV11-2 and TRBJ2-1 for the parts outside the CDR3, the full variable domain is EAGVAQSPRYKIIEKRQSVAFWCNPISGHATLYWYQQILGQGPKLLIQFQNNGVVDDSQLPKDRFSAERLKGVDSTLKIQPAKLEDSAVYLCASSLDGGYWYNEQFFGPGTRLTVL.

The chain is built from TRBV28 and TRBJ1-1; D is unclear. V lost 6 bases and J lost 7, with 18 bases in between. From germline, CDR1 is MDHEN and CDR2 SYDVKM. This CDR3 comprises 14 residues. CDR3 nucleotide sequence: TGTGCCAGCAGCTATTTTGCTCGGAGGAGTGAAGCTTTCTTT. Residues: CASSYFARRSEAFF.

The chain has TRBV5-1 and TRBJ2-5, with 7 bases lining up with TRBD2. Per germline, CDR1 SGHRS and CDR2 YFSETQ. Trimming removed 2 bases from V and 9 bases from J; junction bases left unmatched: 1. The CDR3 has 11 amino acids. The CDR3 loop reads CASSFREAQYF. CDR3 DNA: TGCGCCAGCAGCTTCCGGGAGGCCCAGTACTTC.

V usage is TRBV6-5 and J usage is TRBJ1-1, with 9 bases fitting TRBD1. The trim removed 6 bases at V and 5 bases at J, leaving 7 bases unmatched. The length of the CDR3 is 14 residues. Per the germline V gene, CDR1 is MNHEY and CDR2 is SVGAGI. Written as DNA, the CDR3 is TGTGCCAGCAGCCTTACAGGGGGCAATACTGAAGCTTTCTTT. Translated: CASSLTGGNTEAFF.

The chain employs TRBV19 and TRBJ1-5; TRBD1 matches 9 bases. CDR1 LNHDA and CDR2 SQIVND come from the germline V gene (reference sequence). The CDR3 runs 15 residues. V lost 7 bases to trimming and J lost 3 bases; unmatched junction nucleotides: 7. CDR3 sequence reads: CASKTTGGINQPQHF. The CDR3 DNA is TGTGCCAGTAAGACGACAGGGGGTATCAATCAGCCCCAGCATTTT.

The sample holds a few counts of this clone. The chain employs TRBV6-5 and TRBJ1-5; 7 bases are shared with TRBD1. CDR3 length equals 15 residues. V gave up 8 bases and J gave up 0 bases; unmatched junction bases: 7. The germline V gene encodes CDR1 MNHEY and CDR2 SVGAGI. The CDR3 nucleotides read TGTGCCAGCCGGGACAGTCGTTATAGCAATCAGCCCCAGCATTTT. Its protein product is CASRDSRYSNQPQHF.

This CDR3 reads CACSTGPSEKLFF. CDR3 nucleotides: TGTGCCTGCTCGACAGGCCCTTCTGAAAAACTGTTTTTT. The chain joins TRBV30 to TRBJ1-4, with a tentative D call TRBD1 (6 bases). Per the germline V gene, CDR1 is GTSNPN and CDR2 is SVGIG (reference sequence). V was clipped by 6 bases and J by 7 bases, with 15 bases between them. This CDR3 spans 13 amino acids.

The chain is built from TRBV27 and TRBJ1-1; 9 nucleotides agree with TRBD1. This CDR3 region has 15 residues. Trimming at V came to 7 bases and at J to 5 bases, leaving 11 bases not matched to a gene. Germline lookup yields CDR1 MNHEY and CDR2 SMNVEV (reference sequence). The CDR3 region has the DNA TGTGCCAGCAATGACCCCGGGACAGGGAGGACTGAAGCTTTCTTT. Protein sequence: CASNDPGTGRTEAFF.

Only a few counts were recorded for this clone. The gene calls are TRBV5-1 and TRBJ1-3; D not certain. Germline V gene sequence: CDR1 SGHRS, CDR2 YFSETQ. The CDR3 covers 14 residues. V dropped 4 bases and J dropped 2 bases, with 10 bases sitting between them. The CDR3 DNA reads as TGCGCCAGCAGCGTGGGTGAGGCTGGAAACACCATATATTTT. Amino acids: CASSVGEAGNTIYF.

This rearrangement joins TRBV5-1 to TRBJ2-1, with 16 positions matching TRBD2. V dropped 4 bases and J dropped 9; count of bases not matched to a gene: 7. The V gene's germline CDR1 is SGHRS and CDR2 YFSETQ. CDR3 size: 16 residues. The CDR3 DNA reads as TGCGCCAGCAGCGGTACCGGGACTAGCGGGAGGGGTGAGCAGTTCTTC. Translating gives CASSGTGTSGRGEQFF.

V is TRBV6-1 and J is TRBJ2-7, with TRBD1 matching over 9 bases. CDR3 size: 15 residues. Germline values: CDR1 MNHNS, CDR2 SASEGT. V lost 6 bases, J lost 4 bases, and 10 bases stayed unmatched. The CDR3 loop is CASSKPTGGSYEQYF. CDR3 DNA sequence: TGTGCCAGCAGCAAACCTACAGGGGGCAGTTACGAGCAGTACTTC.

This clone was seen a single time. The V and J genes are TRBV4-1 and TRBJ2-2; TRBD2 matches at 7 bases. The CDR3 loop spans 15 amino acids. The trim removed 0 bases at V and 8 bases at J, leaving 6 bases unmatched. Germline V gene data show CDR1 as MGHRA and CDR2 as YSYEKL. The CDR3 protein is CASSQDQAGRGELFF. In DNA form, the CDR3 reads TGCGCCAGCAGCCAAGATCAGGCCGGGAGGGGGGAGCTGTTTTTT.

This clone was detected only a few times. The rearrangement links TRBV10-3 to TRBJ2-7; tentative D call: TRBD2 (6 bases). The ends were cut back, 4 bases at V and 0 bases at J, with 13 bases in the middle. CDR3 length: 15 residues. Germline V gives CDR1 ENHRY, CDR2 SYGVKD. The CDR3 sequence: CAISGRGGISYEQYF. The CDR3 region has the DNA TGTGCCATCAGTGGTCGCGGCGGGATCTCCTACGAGCAGTACTTC.

Points on this clone: The junction and the germline gene differ at one end; a read error may be behind it. The chain couples TRBV7-7 to TRBJ2-5; TRBD1 might be the D (6 bases). The CDR3 consists of 14 residues. Germline CDR1 SSHAT, CDR2 FNYEAQ (reference sequence). The CDR3 DNA reads as TGTGCTAGCAGCCCCCAGGGGATCCAAGAGACCCAGTACTTC. Amino acids: CASSPQGIQETQYF.

V and J are TRBV10-2 and TRBJ2-1, with a possible D match to TRBD1 (6 bases). Germline loops: CDR1 WSHSY, CDR2 SAAADI. The CDR3 runs 13 residues. Trimming cost V 3 bases and J 7 bases, with 10 bases left between them. CDR3 region: CASSEQGPNEQFF. The CDR3, as DNA: TGCGCCAGCAGTGAACAGGGCCCAAATGAGCAGTTCTTC.

The chain combines TRBV6-1 with TRBJ1-6, with TRBD1 identical over 7 bases. The CDR3 totals 17 residues. J gave up 5 bases and V 2 bases, and 9 bases lay outside the gene matches. CDR1 MNHNS and CDR2 SASEGT come from the germline V gene. The CDR3 is CASSEWRQTGNNSPLHF. For the CDR3, the DNA is TGTGCCAGCAGTGAATGGCGTCAGACAGGGAATAATTCACCCCTCCACTTT.

This clone was detected only once. The gene calls are TRBV5-4 and TRBJ1-2; 7 nucleotides agree with TRBD1. Germline V gives CDR1 SGHNT, CDR2 YYREEE (reference sequence). This CDR3 is 13 amino acids long. The V gene end was trimmed by 4 bases and the J gene end by 5 bases; junction bases not matched to a gene: 5. CDR3 nucleotides: TGTGCCAGCAGCCAGGGACAGCCATATGGCTACACCTTC. It codes for CASSQGQPYGYTF.

This clone has a single count. One end of the junction does not line up with germline, which may come from a read error. Other DNA sequences from this sample encode an identical CDR3 as well. V is TRBV5-1 and J is TRBJ2-7; D may be TRBD2 (5 bases). There are 16 residues in the CDR3. Germline lookup yields CDR1 SGHRS and CDR2 YFSETQ. CDR3 residues: CASSLGQPGLGYEQYF. DNA of the CDR3: TGTGCCAGCAGCCTGGGCCAGCCGGGGTTGGGCTACGAGCAGTACTTC.

Only a few counts were recorded for this clone. This chain connects TRBV5-6 to TRBJ1-2; D is uncertain. Between the trimmed V and J ends, which lost 0 bases and 3 bases, there was a span of 15 bases. Germline CDR1 is SGHDT and CDR2 is YYEEEE. There are 16 residues in the CDR3. The CDR3 sequence is CASSLGSQTFHYGYTF. CDR3 sequence (DNA): TGTGCCAGCAGCTTGGGGTCTCAGACATTTCACTATGGCTACACCTTC.

The chain employs TRBV5-1 and TRBJ1-2, with D perhaps TRBD1 (5 bases). V lost 6 bases and J lost 6, with 15 bases in between. The CDR3 totals 13 residues. The V gene's germline CDR1 is SGHRS and CDR2 YFSETQ. The CDR3 is CASNYGGVDGYTF. The CDR3, as DNA: TGCGCCAGCAATTACGGGGGGGTAGATGGCTACACCTTC.

The rearrangement joins TRBV20-1 to TRBJ2-5; D not certain. Trimming stripped 3 bases from V and 5 bases from J, with 7 bases between. Germline V gene sequence: CDR1 DFQATT, CDR2 SNEGSKA (reference sequence). CDR3 size: 11 residues. The CDR3 spells CSASLLETQYF. In nucleotides, the CDR3 is TGCAGTGCTAGTCTTTTGGAGACCCAGTACTTC.

By proportion, this clone is medium-sized. This chain uses TRBV2 with TRBJ1-2; TRBD1 matches at 7 bases. Germline V CDR1 and CDR2: SNHLY, FYNNEI. The V gene end was trimmed by 8 bases and the J gene end by 6 bases; junction bases not matched to a gene: 12. The CDR3 covers 14 residues. The CDR3: CASGDRRLTNGYTF. The CDR3 DNA sequence: TGTGCCAGCGGGGACAGACGTCTGACTAATGGCTACACCTTC.

The gene calls are TRBV18 and TRBJ1-3; no clear D. V dropped 2 bases and J dropped 0 bases, with 11 bases sitting between them. Germline values: CDR1 KGHSH, CDR2 LQKENI. The CDR3 has 16 residues. This chain's CDR3 is CASSPESLGSGNTIYF. The DNA for the CDR3 is TGTGCCAGCTCACCAGAGAGTCTCGGCTCTGGAAACACCATATATTTT.

This clone has only one observation. This chain connects TRBV7-2 to TRBJ1-1; D unclear. V lost 5 bases and J 4 bases, leaving 17 bases between the germline ends. Germline V gene data show CDR1 as SGHTA and CDR2 as FQGNSA. The CDR3 is 15 amino acids. This CDR3 reads CASSRPPPGSTEAFF. In DNA, the CDR3 is TGTGCCAGCAGCCGCCCACCCCCTGGGAGCACTGAAGCTTTCTTT.